This T cell receptor (beta chain) was observed in a study of blood T cells in healthy people across ages. Study as a whole: Through template switching, about one barcoded beta molecule was captured per two T cells, as measured in model experiments. Study-wide points: A greater number of naive CD4+ cells and higher diversity distinguished long-lived donors from aged donors.

To note about this clonotype: The antigen remains undetermined.

A second 7 to 11 cycle PCR used barcoded and J-beta primers. TCRdb re-analysed the 5' RACE reads in MiXCR, keeping a single row per CDR3 protein. Of 380,000 or so distinct CDR3 sequences in the sample, approximately 51% were seen once. Germline CDR1 and CDR2: SGHRS and YFSETQ. V gave up 4 bases and J gave up 12 bases; unmatched junction bases: 10. This CDR3 is built from 13 residues. Approximately 10 milliliters was the volume of peripheral blood drawn from each donor. This chain links TRBV5-1 with TRBJ2-1; 7 nucleotides match TRBD2. The receptor comes from a man aged 55 to 70 in good health. The source material was blood. This CDR3 is CASSPTSDWGQFF. In DNA form, the CDR3 reads TGCGCCAGCAGCCCTACTAGCGACTGGGGGCAGTTCTTC. Supplemented by reference TRBV5-1 and TRBJ2-1, the full variable domain reads KAGVTQTPRYLIKTRGQQVTLSCSPISGHRSVSWYQQTPGQGLQFLFEYFSETQRNKGNFPGRFSGRQFSNSRSEMNVSTLELGDSALYLCASSPTSDWGQFFGPGTRLTVL.